These 20 T cell receptor beta chains originate from one sample sequenced in a study of control samples from healthy donors and cancer patients (dated by TCRdb to the early 2020s). The receptor library was made with the immunoSEQ multiplex PCR assay. The table was pulled from immuneACCESS by TCRdb, which kept in-frame rearrangements only. Such tables lose some clones; where checked, under half of the loss comes from unresolved V genes, and the rest has no known cause. Within this sample are about 120,000 clones, with less than 90% of them counted one time only. The ten largest account for around 1.8% of the sample. The sample consisted of blood. These receptors originate from a man younger than 35 in good health.

The gene calls are TRBV2 and TRBJ1-2; a weak D match, TRBD1 (5 bases). Per germline, CDR1 SNHLY and CDR2 FYNNEI. CDR3 size: 13 residues. V was shortened by 6 bases and J by 3 bases, with 11 bases between the two germline ends. The CDR3 sequence is CASSRRGDYGYTF. Here the CDR3 DNA reads TGTGCCAGCAGCCGTAGGGGAGACTATGGCTACACCTTC.

This rearrangement joins TRBV29-1 to TRBJ2-1, with unresolved D. Per the germline V gene, CDR1 is SQVTM and CDR2 is ANQGSEA. V was pared by 2 bases and J by 8 bases, with 10 bases between. This CDR3 comprises 12 residues. The CDR3 nucleotides read TGCAGCGTTGAACAGGCCCGGGATGAGCAGTTCTTC. Its protein product is CSVEQARDEQFF.

The chain links TRBV27 to TRBJ2-2; 9 bases agree with TRBD2. J lost 1 base, V lost 4 bases, and 13 bases had no gene match. Looked up from germline, CDR1 is MNHEY and CDR2 is SMNVEV (reference sequence). The CDR3 length is 19 residues. CDR3 sequence: CASSSFWAGGPRNTGELFF. CDR3 DNA sequence: TGTGCCAGCAGTTCCTTTTGGGCGGGAGGGCCCCGGAACACCGGGGAGCTGTTTTTT.

This clone was observed a single time. V is TRBV19 and J is TRBJ1-1, with a weak D call TRBD1 (6 bases). The CDR3 loop spans 13 amino acids. The germline V and J ends were trimmed by 3 bases and 10 bases, with 15 bases remaining between them. Germline loops: CDR1 LNHDA, CDR2 SQIVND (reference sequence). The CDR3 loop reads CASSMAGDSVAFF. CDR3 coding DNA: TGTGCCAGTAGTATGGCAGGGGACTCAGTAGCTTTCTTT.

The CDR3 reads CASSFGPRNQPQHF. For the CDR3, the DNA is TGTGCCAGCAGCTTTGGACCGAGAAATCAGCCCCAGCATTTT. The chain uses TRBV7-8 and TRBJ1-5, with D unclear. Germline CDR1 SGHVS, CDR2 FQNEAQ. V lost 3 bases to trimming and J lost 4 bases, with 10 bases between them. The CDR3 runs to 14 residues. The variable domain in full, completed from reference TRBV7-8 and TRBJ1-5, reads GAGVSQSPRYKVAKRGQDVALRCDPISGHVSLFWYQQALGQGPEFLTYFQNEAQLDKSGLPSDRFFAERPEGSVSTLKIQRTQQEDSAVYLCASSFGPRNQPQHFGDGTRLSIL.

The sample holds a few counts of this clone. This chain connects TRBV7-9 to TRBJ2-1; D perhaps matches TRBD2 (6 bases). The CDR3 consists of 13 residues. Germline V gene lookup returns CDR1 SEHNR and CDR2 FQNEAQ (reference sequence). The CDR3: CAIEGLALNEQFF. The CDR3 DNA sequence: TGTGCTATTGAAGGGCTAGCGCTTAATGAGCAGTTCTTC.

The rearrangement uses TRBV7-3 and TRBJ2-2; D may be TRBD1 (6 bases). CDR1 and CDR2 (germline): SGHTA, FQGTGA. V gave up 5 bases and J gave up 5 bases, with 9 bases separating them. CDR3 length equals 13 residues. The CDR3 DNA sequence: TGTGCCAGCAGCATACAGGGTACCGGGGAGCTGTTTTTT. It specifies CASSIQGTGELFF.

V is TRBV4-3 and J is TRBJ1-1; D gene ambiguous. The V end lost 7 bases, the J end lost 4 bases, and 16 bases lay between the germline ends. Germline V gene data show CDR1 as LGHNA and CDR2 as YSLEER. The CDR3 runs to 14 residues. DNA of the CDR3: TGCGCCAGCACTCTGTCTGTGAGTGGCACTGAAGCTTTCTTT. This sequence encodes CASTLSVSGTEAFF.

The V and J genes are TRBV6-6 and TRBJ2-1; 7 bases are a match to TRBD2. V trimming: 0 bases; J trimming: 9 bases; junction bases outside the gene matches: 11. Germline CDR1 is MNHNY and CDR2 is SVGAGI (reference sequence). The CDR3 sequence is 16 residues long. DNA for the CDR3: TGTGCCAGCAGTTACTCGACGGGGGAGGGGAGGGGTGAGCAGTTCTTC. Protein: CASSYSTGEGRGEQFF.

V is TRBV6-4 and J is TRBJ1-2, with D possibly matching TRBD1 (5 bases). V dropped 6 bases and J dropped 4 bases, with 18 bases sitting between them. Per the germline V gene, CDR1 is MRHNA and CDR2 is SNTAGT. This CDR3 is built from 15 residues. DNA for the CDR3: TGTGCCAGCAGAGATGCGAGCAGGGAGGGCTATGGCTACACCTTC. Protein product: CASRDASREGYGYTF.

This clone was counted once. The J gene is TRBJ2-5, the V gene TRBV6-2 or TRBV6-3; D not resolved. Germline CDR1 reads MNHEY; CDR2 reads SVGEGT. V gave up 5 bases and J gave up 0 bases, with 13 bases separating them. The length of the CDR3 is 15 residues. CDR3 sequence: CASSTTVADQETQYF. The CDR3 DNA reads TGTGCCAGCAGTACTACCGTGGCGGACCAAGAGACCCAGTACTTC.

CDR3 region: CAWRVAGATKNIQYF. DNA of the CDR3: TGTGCCTGGAGGGTAGCGGGGGCAACCAAAAACATTCAGTACTTC. This chain joins TRBV30 and TRBJ2-4, with TRBD2 matching over 9 bases. J gave up 2 bases and V 3 bases, and 5 bases lay outside the gene matches. In germline, CDR1 is GTSNPN, CDR2 SVGIG (reference sequence). The CDR3 covers 15 residues.

Only one count was recorded for this clone. The V and J genes are TRBV13 and TRBJ1-5; D perhaps matches TRBD1 (6 bases). The ends were cut back, 2 bases at V and 4 bases at J, with 9 bases in the middle. CDR1 and CDR2 from the germline V gene are PRHDT and FYEKMQ (reference sequence). CDR3 size: 14 residues. In DNA form, the CDR3 reads TGTGCCAGCAGCTTACAGGGGATGAATCAGCCCCAGCATTTT. Its protein is CASSLQGMNQPQHF.

The chain uses TRBV6-5 and TRBJ1-2; 8 positions agree with TRBD1. Germline V gene lookup returns CDR1 MNHEY and CDR2 SVGAGI. The CDR3 spans 13 residues. Trimming took 7 bases from V and 6 from J; bases not matched to a gene: 7. The CDR3 sequence: CASKGGQGDGYTF. The CDR3 DNA follows: TGTGCCAGCAAGGGCGGACAGGGAGATGGCTACACCTTC.

The chain joins TRBV19 to TRBJ1-3; D is perhaps TRBD1 (5 bases). Deletions cut 6 bases from V and 8 bases from J, with 17 bases between. The CDR3 sequence is 14 residues long. The germline gives CDR1 LNHDA, CDR2 SQIVND (reference sequence). In DNA form, the CDR3 reads TGTGCCAGTAGGCAGGACGGACACCGGGACACCATATATTTT. Its translation is CASRQDGHRDTIYF. Full variable domain (rest looked up from reference TRBV19 and TRBJ1-3): DGGITQSPKYLFRKEGQNVTLSCEQNLNHDAMYWYRQDPGQGLRLIYYSQIVNDFQKGDIAEGYSVSREKKESFPLTVTSAQKNPTAFYLCASRQDGHRDTIYFGEGSWLTVV.

On this clone: The sample has other DNA sequences that encode this CDR3 too. This chain joins TRBV7-3 and TRBJ2-7, with 8 bases fitting TRBD2. This CDR3 region has 15 residues. The V gene's germline CDR1 is SGHTA and CDR2 FQGTGA. The J segment lost 1 base and the V segment lost 0 bases, leaving 2 bases of the junction unmatched. The CDR3 region is CASSLTSGASYEQYF. CDR3 sequence (DNA): TGTGCCAGCAGCTTAACTAGCGGGGCTTCCTACGAGCAGTACTTC.

The chain carries TRBV7-2 and TRBJ2-1, with TRBD2 matching 8 bases. J gave up 2 bases and V 4 bases, and 4 bases lay outside the gene matches. This CDR3 contains 15 residues. Germline loops: CDR1 SGHTA, CDR2 FQGNSA. The CDR3 spells CASSSKRETYNEQFF. CDR3 DNA sequence: TGTGCCAGCAGCTCCAAGCGGGAGACCTACAATGAGCAGTTCTTC.

The rearrangement uses TRBV9 and TRBJ2-2; D is unclear. CDR3 size: 13 residues. Per germline, CDR1 SGDLS and CDR2 YYNGEE. With 0 bases removed from V and 5 bases from J, the gap between germline ends came to 5 bases. Here the CDR3 DNA reads TGTGCCAGCAGCGTAGCGACGACCGGGGAGCTGTTTTTT. It specifies CASSVATTGELFF.

This chain joins TRBV19 and TRBJ1-6; D not resolved. V lost 4 bases and J 1 base, leaving 11 bases between the germline ends. Germline values: CDR1 LNHDA, CDR2 SQIVND (reference sequence). The CDR3 has 16 amino acids. CDR3 residues: CASSTAFGSYNSPLHF. CDR3 coding DNA: TGTGCCAGTAGTACCGCCTTCGGGTCCTATAATTCACCCCTCCACTTT.

The chain is built from TRBV24-1 and TRBJ1-1, with D unclear. Looked up from germline, CDR1 is KGHDR and CDR2 is SFDVKD. This CDR3 contains 13 residues. The V end was cut by 3 bases, the J end by 2 bases, with 6 bases between. CDR3 sequence (DNA): TGTGCCACCAGTGATAGGGTTAACACTGAAGCTTTCTTT. Its protein is CATSDRVNTEAFF.